The T cell receptor (beta chain) under discussion was sequenced for a study of Graves' ophthalmopathy and Graves' hyperthyroidism. Study outcomes and limitations: Ophthalmopathy progression predictions by the model showed about 79% specificity and about 68% sensitivity.

The sequenced template was RNA, covering the TCR beta CDR3 region. RT-PCR was first run with HTBI primers, then multiplex PCR in a second round. A single record per CDR3 protein comes from TCRdb applying MiXCR to the multiplex PCR reads. Of 400,000 or so distinct CDR3 sequences in the sample, 15% were seen once. A remark on this clonotype: Its antigen remains unidentified.

Being free of ophthalmopathy for 18 months of follow-up defined stable hyperthyroidism. Diagnosis was based on clinical symptoms, serum thyroxine, TRAb, thyroid ultrasound and orbital computed tomography. This clonotype was sampled from a young woman with stable Graves' hyperthyroidism. Material for sequencing was peripheral blood.

This CDR3 is CSANGGQRQETQYF. The DNA for the CDR3 is TGCAGTGCTAATGGGGGACAGCGCCAAGAGACCCAGTACTTC. The chain is built from TRBV20-1 and TRBJ2-5; 7 positions match TRBD1. Trimming at V came to 4 bases and at J to 1 base, leaving 6 bases not matched to a gene. The CDR3 spans 14 residues. Germline CDR1 DFQATT, CDR2 SNEGSKA (reference sequence).